This T cell receptor beta chain was identified in a study of T cells in Graves' hyperthyroidism and ophthalmopathy. Study findings and constraints: Blood also contained most expanded thyroid clonotypes above 0.001.

In this sample, this clonotype turned up many times. Its target is not known. This CDR3 is built from 15 residues. The germline V gene has CDR1 SGHRS and CDR2 YFSETQ. V was clipped by 2 bases and J by 3 bases; unmatched bases: 3. RNA transcripts served as the template for amplifying TCR beta CDR3 regions. TCR CDR3 regions were first amplified by RT-PCR with HTBI primers. TCRdb ran MiXCR on the multiplex PCR reads and lists one entry per CDR3 protein. The profile shows 250,000 to 300,000 distinct CDR3 sequences, about 14% of them singletons. The authors obtained PBMCs from around 11 ml of fresh peripheral blood.

The receptor comes from a woman between 40 and 55 years old with Graves' hyperthyroidism that later progressed to Graves' ophthalmopathy. The sample taken for sequencing was blood. J is TRBJ2-3 and V is TRBV5-1; TRBD2 agrees at 10 bases. CDR3 in amino acids: CASSLAGGETDTQYF. Written as DNA, the CDR3 is TGCGCCAGCAGCTTAGCGGGAGGGGAAACAGATACGCAGTATTTT.